The next 31 T cell receptor beta chains were all read from a single sample in a study of T cell changes during pregnancy in multiple sclerosis. Produced via immunoSEQ multiplex PCR; TCRdb's table is partial and in-frame only. The sample has around 95,000 clones, 80% to 95% seen once; the top ten hold less than 2%. This specimen was peripheral blood, taken after pregnancy. Every receptor here comes from a female donor with multiple sclerosis, enrolled in a pregnancy study.

Only one count was recorded for this clone. The chain combines TRBV11-3 with TRBJ2-4; 11 bases agree with TRBD2. CDR3 length equals 16 residues. The V segment lost 5 bases and the J segment 2 bases; nucleotides outside the gene matches: 5. CDR1 and CDR2 from the germline V gene are SGHNT and YENEEA. CDR3 sequence reads: CASSPLAGGPKNIQYF. The CDR3 coding sequence is TGTGCCAGCAGCCCCCTAGCGGGGGGTCCCAAAAACATTCAGTACTTC.

J is TRBJ1-1 and V is TRBV18; 11 bases agree with TRBD1. Trimming cost V 6 bases and J 4 bases; bases outside gene matches: 4. The CDR3 is made up of 14 amino acids. Per the germline V gene, CDR1 is KGHSH and CDR2 is LQKENI. CDR3 loop: CASSPGTGGTEAFF. CDR3 in DNA: TGTGCCAGCTCGCCCGGGACAGGGGGCACTGAAGCTTTCTTT.

This clone was counted a single time. V gene TRBV14 combines with J gene TRBJ2-7; D possibly corresponds to TRBD1 (6 bases). Germline V gene sequence: CDR1 SGHDN, CDR2 FVKESK. V was cut by 0 bases and J by 5 bases, with 11 bases left in between. The CDR3 spans 14 residues. In DNA form, the CDR3 reads TGTGCCAGCAGCCAAGATACCAGGGGCCACGAGCAGTACTTC. It codes for CASSQDTRGHEQYF.

V gene TRBV5-1 combines with J gene TRBJ2-1; 10 positions agree with TRBD2. Germline CDR1 SGHRS, CDR2 YFSETQ. V gave up 3 bases and J gave up 2 bases; unmatched junction bases: 2. The CDR3 runs to 15 residues. As DNA, the CDR3 is TGCGCCAGCAGCTCCGGACTAGCGGCCTACAATGAGCAGTTCTTC. Protein product: CASSSGLAAYNEQFF.

The gene calls are TRBV2 and TRBJ1-2, with unresolved D. Between the trimmed V and J ends, which lost 8 bases and 4 bases, there was a span of 17 bases. The germline CDR1 and CDR2 sequences are SNHLY and FYNNEI. This CDR3 is built from 14 residues. In DNA, the CDR3 is TGTGCCAGCCCTGGGGAGGGAGATCTCTATGGCTACACCTTC. As protein: CASPGEGDLYGYTF.

The CDR3 DNA is TGCGCCAGCAGTGCGGGACAGGGCTTTGGCTACACCTTC. The encoded protein is CASSAGQGFGYTF. V gene TRBV5-1 combines with J gene TRBJ1-2; 9 bases fit TRBD1. This CDR3 has 13 amino acids. J gave up 7 bases and V 5 bases, and 6 bases lay outside the gene matches. Germline CDR1 reads SGHRS; CDR2 reads YFSETQ.

This rearrangement joins TRBV2 to TRBJ1-6; 10 positions match TRBD1. This CDR3 is 16 amino acids long. V was clipped by 3 bases and J by 5 bases; unmatched bases: 4. Germline CDR1 and CDR2: SNHLY and FYNNEI. CDR3 bases: TGTGCCAGCAGTGATAGGGACAGGGGTAATAATTCACCCCTCCACTTT. Translation gives CASSDRDRGNNSPLHF.

This clone was seen once. The rearrangement uses TRBV7-6 and TRBJ2-5; no reliable D call. CDR3 length: 13 amino acids. Germline V CDR1 and CDR2: SGHVS, FNYEAQ. V was trimmed by 0 bases and J by 3 bases, leaving 5 bases between them. The CDR3 sequence: CASSLAQKETQYF. The DNA of the CDR3 is TGTGCCAGCAGCTTAGCGCAGAAAGAGACCCAGTACTTC.

The chain joins TRBV14 to TRBJ1-2; unclear D gene. This CDR3 region has 17 residues. V lost 0 bases, J lost 3 bases, and 17 bases lay in between. Per the germline V gene, CDR1 is SGHDN and CDR2 is FVKESK. The CDR3 reads CASSQDLGNGGDYGYTF. CDR3 DNA: TGTGCCAGCAGCCAAGATTTAGGGAACGGCGGGGACTATGGCTACACCTTC. The whole variable domain, remainder taken from reference TRBV14 and TRBJ1-2, is EAGVTQFPSHSVIEKGQTVTLRCDPISGHDNLYWYRRVMGKEIKFLLHFVKESKQDESGMPNNRFLAERTGGTYSTLKVQPAELEDSGVYFCASSQDLGNGGDYGYTFGSGTRLTVV.

This chain links TRBV27 with TRBJ2-7; tentative D call: TRBD1 (9 bases). Germline V gives CDR1 MNHEY, CDR2 SMNVEV (reference sequence). The length of the CDR3 is 15 residues. V was shortened by 9 bases and J by 3 bases, with 21 bases between the two germline ends. The CDR3 DNA follows: TGTGCCAGTAGAACCGGGACAGGGACTAGCTACGAGCAGTACTTC. Amino acids: CASRTGTGTSYEQYF.

This clone has a handful of counts. The chain is built from TRBV29-1 and TRBJ1-2; D not certain. With 4 bases removed from V and 1 base from J, the gap between germline ends came to 10 bases. Germline V gene sequence: CDR1 SQVTM, CDR2 ANQGSEA. There are 13 residues in the CDR3. CDR3 bases: TGCAGCGTTGCCCTACAGCTTAACTATGGCTACACCTTC. This sequence encodes CSVALQLNYGYTF.

V gene TRBV7-9 combines with J gene TRBJ1-2; no firm D call. The V and J ends lost 2 bases and 8 bases respectively, with 15 bases between them. There are 14 residues in the CDR3. Germline CDR1 reads SEHNR; CDR2 reads FQNEAQ (reference sequence). CDR3 in DNA: TGTGCCAGCAGCTTATCAATACTAGAGGGAGGCTACACCTTC. Its protein is CASSLSILEGGYTF.

The chain uses TRBV19 and TRBJ2-7; TRBD1 matches at 7 bases. The trim removed 3 bases at V and 2 bases at J, leaving 4 bases unmatched. Germline lookup yields CDR1 LNHDA and CDR2 SQIVND (reference sequence). The CDR3 length is 14 residues. The CDR3 nucleotides read TGTGCCAGTAGTATTCAGGGGGTCGCCTACGAGCAGTACTTC. The encoded protein is CASSIQGVAYEQYF.

The chain recombines TRBV28 with TRBJ2-2; D gene uncertain. In germline, CDR1 is MDHEN, CDR2 SYDVKM. Trimming took off 4 bases at V and 2 bases at J, with 5 bases between the two ends. CDR3 length equals 13 residues. The CDR3 coding sequence is TGTGCCAGCAGTTCCACAAACACCGGGGAGCTGTTTTTT. This sequence encodes CASSSTNTGELFF.

V gene TRBV6-5 combines with J gene TRBJ1-2; a possible D gene is TRBD1 (5 bases). The CDR3 runs 14 residues. Between the trimmed V and J ends, which lost 9 bases and 5 bases, there was a span of 19 bases. Germline V gene lookup returns CDR1 MNHEY and CDR2 SVGAGI. The CDR3 nucleotides read TGTGCCAGACATGTCTGCGGGGGGATATATGGCTACACCTTC. It is translated as CARHVCGGIYGYTF.

The rearrangement links TRBV5-8 to TRBJ1-2; D gene uncertain. Germline V gene data show CDR1 as SGHTS and CDR2 as YDEGEE. The CDR3 spans 12 residues. Trimming stripped 8 bases from V and 6 bases from J, with 14 bases between. This chain's CDR3 is CASRLRHHGYTF. The CDR3 DNA reads TGTGCCAGTCGGTTAAGACACCATGGCTACACCTTC.

The V gene is TRBV18, the J gene TRBJ2-3; 7 nucleotides agree with TRBD1. CDR1 and CDR2 from the germline V gene are KGHSH and LQKENI. V was pared by 4 bases and J by 5 bases, with 6 bases of the junction left unmatched. This CDR3 region has 14 residues. This CDR3 reads CASSRRTGEDTQYF. DNA for the CDR3: TGTGCCAGCTCACGACGCACAGGGGAAGATACGCAGTATTTT.

This rearrangement joins TRBV28 to TRBJ1-3, with unresolved D. V was pared by 10 bases and J by 4 bases, with 11 bases between. CDR1 and CDR2 (germline): MDHEN, SYDVKM. The CDR3 has 12 residues. The CDR3 nucleotides are TGTGCCACCCAGGTTGTAGGAAACACCATATATTTT. Translation: CATQVVGNTIYF.

The rearrangement uses TRBV28 and TRBJ2-7, with TRBD2 matching 12 bases. V shed 5 bases, J shed 6 bases, and the junction held 5 bases outside the gene matches. CDR3 length: 14 amino acids. CDR1 MDHEN and CDR2 SYDVKM come from the germline V gene. The CDR3 DNA reads TGTGCCAGCAGTGTGACTAGCGGGAGTGTCGAGCAGTACTTC. Its protein is CASSVTSGSVEQYF.

This clone was seen more than once but under ten times. This sequence joins TRBV6-6 and TRBJ2-1, with 7 bases identical to TRBD2. Unmatched junction bases numbered 2, after V lost 2 bases and J lost 1 base. The CDR3 runs 15 residues. Germline V CDR1 and CDR2: MNHNY, SVGAGI (reference sequence). CDR3 protein: CASSYAGASYNEQFF. The CDR3 DNA sequence: TGTGCCAGCAGTTACGCGGGAGCTTCCTACAATGAGCAGTTCTTC.

CDR3 in DNA: TGTGCCACCAGCAGGGGACTAGCGGGATTCGAGCAGTACTTC. Amino acids: CATSRGLAGFEQYF. The V gene is TRBV15, the J gene TRBJ2-7, with 13 positions matching TRBD2. CDR3 length: 14 residues. Germline assignment: CDR1 LNHNV and CDR2 YYDKDF (reference sequence). The V and J ends lost 3 bases and 6 bases, in that order; junction bases with no gene match: 2.

The chain recombines TRBV6-1 with TRBJ1-2; D remains unclear. Germline assignment: CDR1 MNHNS and CDR2 SASEGT. V was clipped by 6 bases and J by 9 bases, with 11 bases between them. CDR3 length: 11 residues. The CDR3 is CASRSPGRYTF. In nucleotides, the CDR3 is TGTGCCAGCAGATCCCCAGGCCGCTACACCTTC.

The chain combines TRBV9 with TRBJ1-1; D remains unclear. The CDR3 has 16 residues. V was cut by 0 bases and J by 3 bases, with 15 bases left in between. Per germline, CDR1 SGDLS and CDR2 YYNGEE. The CDR3 nucleotides read TGTGCCAGCAGCGTAGCTACGGCGGGCGGTGACACTGAAGCTTTCTTT. Amino acid sequence: CASSVATAGGDTEAFF.

This chain joins TRBV4-2 and TRBJ1-1; TRBD1 matches at 7 bases. CDR3 length: 15 residues. Germline lookup yields CDR1 LGHNA and CDR2 YNFKEQ. Germline trimming cut 0 bases from V and 2 bases from J; bases unmatched to any gene: 3. DNA of the CDR3: TGTGCCAGCAGCCAAGAAAGGGGGCTAAACACTGAAGCTTTCTTT. Encoded protein: CASSQERGLNTEAFF.

The J gene is TRBJ2-1, the V gene TRBV2, with 13 bases matching TRBD2. Germline V CDR1 and CDR2: SNHLY, FYNNEI. The J segment lost 7 bases and the V segment lost 3 bases, leaving 6 bases of the junction unmatched. The CDR3 has 16 amino acids. Here the CDR3 reads CASSDVTLAGGNEQFF. Written as DNA, the CDR3 is TGTGCCAGCAGTGATGTAACACTAGCGGGAGGGAATGAGCAGTTCTTC. Full variable domain (rest looked up from reference TRBV2 and TRBJ2-1): EPEVTQTPSHQVTQMGQEVILRCVPISNHLYFYWYRQILGQKVEFLVSFYNNEISEKSEIFDDQFSVERPDGSNFTLKIRSTKLEDSAMYFCASSDVTLAGGNEQFFGPGTRLTVL.

This clone was recorded only once. The V and J genes are TRBV2 and TRBJ1-6; TRBD1 might be the D (6 bases). The CDR3 runs to 13 residues. V was clipped by 5 bases and J by 8 bases, with 10 bases between them. Germline CDR1 SNHLY, CDR2 FYNNEI. CDR3 in amino acids: CASSLQGDSPLHF. The CDR3, as DNA: TGTGCCAGCAGTTTACAGGGAGATTCACCCCTCCACTTT.

J is TRBJ2-3 and V is TRBV18; 14 bases agree with TRBD2. Germline CDR1 reads KGHSH; CDR2 reads LQKENI. V gave up 5 bases and J gave up 6 bases; unmatched junction bases: 4. There are 15 residues in the CDR3. This CDR3 reads CASSSGLAGADTQYF. Here the CDR3 DNA reads TGTGCCAGCTCATCGGGACTAGCGGGAGCTGATACGCAGTATTTT.

The genes are TRBV28 and TRBJ2-3; no clear D. Trimming took off 4 bases at V and 0 bases at J, with 11 bases between the two ends. The CDR3 runs 15 residues. Germline CDR1 is MDHEN and CDR2 is SYDVKM. The CDR3 here is CASSSPVGSTDTQYF. The CDR3 coding sequence is TGTGCCAGCAGTTCCCCTGTCGGGAGCACAGATACGCAGTATTTT.

Comments on this clone: Other DNA sequences from this sample encode an identical CDR3 as well. The chain employs TRBV19 and TRBJ1-5; D is ambiguous. Germline V lookup: CDR1 LNHDA, CDR2 SQIVND (reference sequence). Trimming took 2 bases from V and 0 from J, leaving 5 bases between them. The length of the CDR3 is 14 residues. CDR3 amino acids: CASSIRDSNQPQHF. CDR3 DNA: TGTGCCAGTAGTATACGGGATAGCAATCAGCCCCAGCATTTT.

This chain links TRBV6-5 with TRBJ1-5; 9 bases agree with TRBD1. The CDR3 loop spans 14 amino acids. The germline CDR1 and CDR2 sequences are MNHEY and SVGAGI. The V and J ends lost 7 bases and 5 bases, in that order; junction bases with no gene match: 6. The CDR3 reads CASKGTGLHQPQHF. The CDR3 DNA is TGTGCCAGCAAGGGGACAGGGTTGCATCAGCCCCAGCATTTT.

J is TRBJ2-7 and V is TRBV2, with D unclear. Germline loops: CDR1 SNHLY, CDR2 FYNNEI. The V gene lost 6 bases and the J gene lost 4 bases, with 4 bases spanning the gap. CDR3 length: 10 residues. The CDR3 DNA sequence: TGTGCCAGCAGCCATTACGAGCAGTACTTC. It specifies CASSHYEQYF.